Following are 8 T cell receptor beta chains from one sample sequenced in a study of blood T cell repertoires in COVID-19. Generated by immunoSEQ multiplex PCR, the TCRdb table keeps only in-frame clones and is missing some. The data contain about 250,000 clones, about nine tenths of them singletons. The sequencing input was peripheral blood. The receptors originated from a woman in her twenties or thirties with COVID-19, enrolled during active disease.

J is TRBJ1-1 and V is TRBV14; a weak D match, TRBD1 (6 bases). The CDR3 loop spans 11 amino acids. CDR1 SGHDN and CDR2 FVKESK come from the germline V gene. Between the trimmed V and J ends, which lost 3 bases and 8 bases, there was a span of 7 bases. The CDR3 coding sequence is TGTGCCAGCAGCCAGGGGACAGAAGCTTTCTTT. Encoded protein: CASSQGTEAFF.

The gene calls are TRBV28 and TRBJ1-4, with 8 positions matching TRBD1. In germline, CDR1 is MDHEN, CDR2 SYDVKM. The trim removed 8 bases at V and 3 bases at J, leaving 5 bases unmatched. The length of the CDR3 is 14 residues. CDR3 amino acids: CASGLGQANEKLFF. For the CDR3, the DNA is TGTGCCAGCGGTCTGGGACAGGCTAATGAAAAACTGTTTTTT.

The sample holds one count of this clone. The chain is built from TRBV10-3 and TRBJ1-2; D may be TRBD1 (6 bases). CDR3 length: 12 residues. CDR1 and CDR2 from the germline V gene are ENHRY and SYGVKD. V lost 4 bases, J lost 4 bases, and 7 bases lay in between. In DNA, the CDR3 is TGTGCCATCAGTGTGGACAGCTATGGCTACACCTTC. It translates to CAISVDSYGYTF.

The chain carries TRBV13 and TRBJ2-6; D is unclear. This CDR3 is built from 18 residues. Trimming shortened V by 7 bases and J by 1 base, and 20 bases separated the two germline ends. CDR1 is PRHDT, CDR2 FYEKMQ, per germline (reference sequence). CDR3 protein: CASTTLVAGLSGANVLTF. In DNA form, the CDR3 reads TGTGCCAGCACCACGCTTGTCGCCGGTCTTTCTGGGGCCAACGTCCTGACTTTC.

The genes are TRBV10-2 and TRBJ2-7; D uncertain. In germline, CDR1 is WSHSY, CDR2 SAAADI. V gave up 3 bases and J gave up 2 bases, with 5 bases separating them. The CDR3 extends over 12 amino acids. CDR3 nucleotide sequence: TGCGCCAGCAGTGACAGTCCCTACGAGCAGTACTTC. Translation gives CASSDSPYEQYF.

The chain links TRBV14 to TRBJ2-1; 8 bases agree with TRBD2. This CDR3 contains 15 residues. Germline V gene lookup returns CDR1 SGHDN and CDR2 FVKESK. Unmatched junction bases numbered 8, after V lost 4 bases and J lost 6 bases. The CDR3 DNA follows: TGTGCCAGCAGCCGGCGGGGGGCCGGAGGCAATGAGCAGTTCTTC. Translated, it gives CASSRRGAGGNEQFF.

The gene calls are TRBV7-8 and TRBJ1-2; 8 bases align to TRBD1. Unmatched junction bases numbered 15, after V lost 5 bases and J lost 4 bases. In germline, CDR1 is SGHVS, CDR2 FQNEAQ. The CDR3 loop spans 17 amino acids. DNA of the CDR3: TGTGCCAGCAGCGCGGCGGCAGGGGGCAGGGGAAGCTATGGCTACACCTTC. Encoded protein: CASSAAAGGRGSYGYTF.

The rearrangement links TRBV3-1 (or the pseudogene TRBV3-2) to TRBJ2-2; no clear D gene. This CDR3 comprises 12 residues. Trimming removed 7 bases from V and 3 bases from J, with 6 bases in between. The germline gives CDR1 LGHDT, CDR2 YNNKEL (reference sequence). The DNA of the CDR3 is TGTGCCAGCAAAGAGTACACCGGGGAGCTGTTTTTT. Protein product: CASKEYTGELFF.